A single sample is the source of the 7 T cell receptor beta chains below, sequenced in a study of T cell clones after liver transplantation. The protocol was immunoSEQ multiplex PCR, while the TCRdb copy is restricted to in-frame clones and leaves out a portion. The sample has fewer than 45,000 clones, 70% to 90% seen once. Material: CD4+ T cells from blood, obtained 24 months after liver transplant. The source of these receptors is a human patient who received a liver transplant. The graft donor may have contributed some T cells.

The genes are TRBV18 and TRBJ1-2; a possible D gene is TRBD1 (6 bases). Germline lookup yields CDR1 KGHSH and CDR2 LQKENI. Trimming left V 3 bases short and J 1 base short, with 15 bases between. The CDR3 is made up of 16 amino acids. DNA for the CDR3: TGTGCCAGCTCACCTTTCCTGAACAGGGATAACTATGGCTACACCTTC. Residues: CASSPFLNRDNYGYTF. Variable domain in full (rest from reference TRBV18 and TRBJ1-2): NAGVMQNPRHLVRRRGQEARLRCSPMKGHSHVYWYRQLPEEGLKFMVYLQKENIIDESGMPKERFSAEFPKEGPSILRIQQVVRGDSAAYFCASSPFLNRDNYGYTFGSGTRLTVV.

This rearrangement joins TRBV11-2 to TRBJ2-1; 7 nucleotides line up with TRBD1. With 6 bases clipped from V and 5 bases from J, the junction kept 13 bases outside the gene matches. CDR1 and CDR2 (germline): SGHAT, FQNNGV. This CDR3 is 16 amino acids long. CDR3 residues: CASRMSGGGVNNEQFF. The CDR3 DNA is TGTGCCAGCAGGATGTCAGGGGGTGGGGTAAACAATGAGCAGTTCTTC. Full variable domain (missing parts from reference TRBV11-2 and TRBJ2-1): EAGVAQSPRYKIIEKRQSVAFWCNPISGHATLYWYQQILGQGPKLLIQFQNNGVVDDSQLPKDRFSAERLKGVDSTLKIQPAKLEDSAVYLCASRMSGGGVNNEQFFGPGTRLTVL.

The chain uses TRBV4-1 and TRBJ1-5, with D unclear. The CDR3 totals 15 residues. Trimming took off 1 base at V and 4 bases at J, with 11 bases between the two ends. Germline values: CDR1 MGHRA, CDR2 YSYEKL. CDR3 protein: CASSQVGHGNQPQHF. In DNA form, the CDR3 reads TGCGCCAGCAGCCAAGTCGGGCATGGGAATCAGCCCCAGCATTTT.

The rearrangement links TRBV6-5 to TRBJ1-2; a possible D gene is TRBD1 (6 bases). V lost 5 bases, J lost 7 bases, and 11 bases lay in between. In germline, CDR1 is MNHEY, CDR2 SVGAGI. The CDR3 totals 12 residues. The CDR3 DNA is TGTGCCAGCAGTGGGGGCCAGAGTGGCTACACCTTC. Translation: CASSGGQSGYTF.

The J gene is TRBJ2-5, the V gene TRBV7-9; D possibly matches TRBD1 or TRBD2 (5 bases each). Trimming took off 1 base at V and 1 base at J, with 13 bases between the two ends. Looked up from germline, CDR1 is SEHNR and CDR2 is FQNEAQ (reference sequence). The CDR3 is made up of 16 amino acids. The CDR3 reads CASSLGSGTRQETQYF. The CDR3 region has the DNA TGTGCCAGCAGCTTAGGCTCCGGGACCCGCCAAGAGACCCAGTACTTC.

The chain has TRBV27 and TRBJ1-4; no clear D. The CDR3 length is 16 residues. The germline V and J ends were trimmed by 3 bases and 5 bases, with 16 bases remaining between them. The germline V gene encodes CDR1 MNHEY and CDR2 SMNVEV (reference sequence). The CDR3 DNA reads as TGTGCCAGCAGTTTTTCTTTCGGATCGTCGAATGAAAAACTGTTTTTT. This translates into CASSFSFGSSNEKLFF.

The rearrangement joins TRBV14 to TRBJ1-2; a weak D match, TRBD1 (5 bases). Germline V gives CDR1 SGHDN, CDR2 FVKESK. This CDR3 is built from 15 residues. V was pared by 5 bases and J by 3 bases, with 16 bases between. This CDR3 reads CASSDWTAGYYGYTF. CDR3 nucleotide sequence: TGTGCCAGCAGCGATTGGACGGCAGGGTACTATGGCTACACCTTC.